Included here is one TCR beta chain sequence, with context. Some clones are missing from TCRdb's copy, which holds only in-frame ones; the method was immunoSEQ multiplex PCR. This table holds around 300,000 clones, around nine tenths found once. This entry is derived from a study of blood T cell repertoires in COVID-19. Among Cohort 3 donors, those recovered had two negative PCRs, clearance, or symptom resolution. CDR1 LNHDA and CDR2 SQIVND come from the germline V gene (reference sequence). Trimming pared 10 bases from V and 1 base from J, leaving 22 bases between. This CDR3 comprises 16 residues. Sequenced sample: PBMCs or T cells enriched from blood (not recorded which). The sequence derives from a middle-aged woman who had recovered from COVID-19. This chain links TRBV19 with TRBJ1-2; possible D gene TRBD1, 5 bases. For the CDR3, the DNA is TGTGCCACCGCGGTGTTCGGGGGACGGCTTAACTATGGCTACACCTTC. It specifies CATAVFGGRLNYGYTF.